These 27 T cell receptor beta chains were all obtained from the same sample, sequenced in a study of CD8 T cells in Susac syndrome. The RNA input was about 0.5 to 1 ug, and it was reverse transcribed with random hexamers. Via MiXCR, TCRdb re-called the immunoSEQ multiplex PCR reads, giving one row per CDR3 protein. Of some 80,000 distinct CDR3 sequences listed, roughly 93% are singletons. The sample taken for sequencing was CD8+ T cells from PBMCs. These TCRs come from a human donor in good health.

The chain couples TRBV7-6 to TRBJ2-7; D gene unclear. Germline CDR1 is SGHVS and CDR2 is FNYEAQ. Trimming left V 1 base short and J 0 bases short, with 13 bases between. This CDR3 has 16 residues. CDR3 bases: TGTGCCAGCAGCTTAGGGGGTAGCCAGAGCTCCTACGAGCAGTACGTC. It is translated as CASSLGGSQSSYEQYV.

V is TRBV7-6 and J is TRBJ1-2; possibly TRBD1 for D (6 bases). CDR3 length: 14 residues. The V gene lost 5 bases and the J gene lost 4 bases, with 14 bases spanning the gap. CDR1 and CDR2 from the germline V gene are SGHVS and FNYEAQ. The CDR3 coding sequence is TGTGCCAGCAGCCTTTCGACAGGCGCCTATGGCTACACCTTC. It specifies CASSLSTGAYGYTF.

The CDR3 protein is CATSRVAGGTQYF. CDR3 DNA sequence: TGTGCCACCAGCAGAGTAGCAGGTGGTACGCAGTATTTT. V usage is TRBV15 and J usage is TRBJ2-3; D is undetermined. The length of the CDR3 is 13 residues. CDR1 and CDR2 from the germline V gene are LNHNV and YYDKDF (reference sequence). Trimming stripped 1 base from V and 8 bases from J, with 10 bases between.

The chain couples TRBV20-1 to TRBJ2-1; D call uncertain. Germline assignment: CDR1 DFQATT and CDR2 SNEGSKA (reference sequence). The V end lost 3 bases, the J end lost 0 bases, and 12 bases lay between the germline ends. The CDR3 is 15 amino acids. The CDR3, as DNA: TGCAGTGCTAGTCATGGTCTGGGCTCCTACAATGAGCAGTTCTTC. Translating gives CSASHGLGSYNEQFF.

This clonotype appeared once. The chain links TRBV2 to TRBJ2-3; 9 nucleotides match TRBD1. The germline gives CDR1 SNHLY, CDR2 FYNNEI. The V gene end was trimmed by 6 bases and the J gene end by 4 bases; junction bases not matched to a gene: 5. The CDR3 is 14 residues long. The CDR3 sequence: CASRSGTGSDTQYF. CDR3 sequence (DNA): TGTGCCAGCAGGTCGGGGACAGGGTCAGATACGCAGTATTTT.

The gene calls are TRBV27 and TRBJ2-1; D remains ambiguous. Looked up from germline, CDR1 is MNHEY and CDR2 is SMNVEV (reference sequence). There are 15 residues in the CDR3. V shed 2 bases and J shed 4 bases, with 12 bases lying between them. CDR3 nucleotides: TGTGCCAGCAGTTTAGGGGATCTAGGGTACAATGAGCAGTTCTTC. Translating gives CASSLGDLGYNEQFF.

This sequence joins TRBV14 and TRBJ2-1; D unresolved. CDR3 length: 14 residues. Trimming took off 1 base at V and 6 bases at J, with 10 bases between the two ends. Germline values: CDR1 SGHDN, CDR2 FVKESK. CDR3 sequence (DNA): TGTGCCAGCAGCCAAGTCTCCAACCCCAATGAGCAGTTCTTC. Residues: CASSQVSNPNEQFF.

This rearrangement joins TRBV12-3 or TRBV12-4 to TRBJ1-5; D unresolved. The CDR3 is 13 amino acids. Deletions cut 2 bases from V and 2 bases from J, with 4 bases between. The CDR3 protein is CASSLPGNQPQHF. The CDR3 DNA reads as TGTGCCAGCAGTTTACCGGGCAATCAGCCCCAGCATTTT.

The V call is TRBV4-1, the J call TRBJ1-2, with 7 bases that match TRBD1. The CDR3 has 15 residues. Germline lookup yields CDR1 MGHRA and CDR2 YSYEKL. The J segment lost 1 base and the V segment lost 3 bases, leaving 5 bases of the junction unmatched. CDR3: CASSQPWDSNYGYTF. The CDR3 DNA follows: TGCGCCAGCAGCCAGCCGTGGGACAGTAACTATGGCTACACCTTC.

The chain uses TRBV4-3 and TRBJ1-2, with D hard to call. The CDR3 extends over 15 amino acids. Trimming removed 1 base at V and 6 bases at J, with 15 bases between. Germline lookup yields CDR1 LGHNA and CDR2 YSLEER. The CDR3 loop is CASSQGLPAGDGYTF. In DNA form, the CDR3 reads TGCGCCAGCAGCCAAGGCCTCCCCGCCGGAGATGGCTACACCTTC.

The CDR3 DNA reads as TGTGCCAGCAGCTTAAGGGGGACAGGGTCACCCACAGATACGCAGTATTTT. Translating it yields CASSLRGTGSPTDTQYF. The rearrangement joins TRBV7-9 to TRBJ2-3; 9 bases map to TRBD1. This CDR3 has 17 residues. The ends lost 2 bases at V and 2 bases at J; junction bases unmatched: 8. Per the germline V gene, CDR1 is SEHNR and CDR2 is FQNEAQ (reference sequence).

The V and J genes are TRBV7-9 and TRBJ2-1; a weak D match, TRBD2 (5 bases). In germline, CDR1 is SEHNR, CDR2 FQNEAQ (reference sequence). The CDR3 loop spans 15 amino acids. V lost 5 bases and J lost 2, with 13 bases in between. CDR3 in amino acids: CASSPDSTTYNEQFF. DNA of the CDR3: TGTGCCAGCAGCCCGGACTCCACCACCTACAATGAGCAGTTCTTC.

The chain combines TRBV27 with TRBJ2-3; a weak D match, TRBD1 (7 bases). The CDR3 loop spans 13 amino acids. Germline CDR1 reads MNHEY; CDR2 reads SMNVEV (reference sequence). With 7 bases removed from V and 1 base from J, the gap between germline ends came to 9 bases. Here the CDR3 reads CASTRGGTDTQYF. CDR3 coding DNA: TGTGCCAGCACCAGGGGGGGCACAGATACGCAGTATTTT.

The chain has TRBV29-1 and TRBJ2-7; D might be TRBD1 or TRBD2, each matching 5 bases. The CDR3 runs 13 residues. CDR1 is SQVTM, CDR2 ANQGSEA, per germline. V lost 4 bases and J 4 bases, leaving 14 bases between the germline ends. CDR3: CSVGWGLEYEQYF. The CDR3 coding sequence is TGCAGCGTTGGATGGGGGTTAGAGTACGAGCAGTACTTC.

The chain recombines TRBV2 with TRBJ1-5; no firm D call. Germline CDR1 and CDR2: SNHLY and FYNNEI. The CDR3 length is 13 residues. The V and J ends lost 1 base and 3 bases respectively, with 4 bases between them. CDR3 in amino acids: CASSEDINQPQHF. The DNA of the CDR3 is TGTGCCAGCAGTGAAGACATCAATCAGCCCCAGCATTTT.

This chain uses TRBV7-9 with TRBJ2-7; TRBD1 aligns across 7 bases. Losses at the gene ends were 4 bases for V and 1 base for J; bases not matched to a gene: 10. The CDR3 extends over 16 amino acids. Germline CDR1 and CDR2: SEHNR and FQNEAQ (reference sequence). The CDR3, as DNA: TGTGCCAGCAGCTGGAATAGGGGGCGGATGTCCTACGAGCAGTACTTC. Its translation: CASSWNRGRMSYEQYF.

V and J are TRBV11-2 and TRBJ2-7; 7 positions match TRBD2. V shed 1 base and J 3 bases; nucleotides not matched to a gene: 3. Germline V CDR1 and CDR2: SGHAT, FQNNGV. The CDR3 is 14 amino acids. In nucleotides, the CDR3 is TGTGCCAGCAGCTTAGCTAGCGGACTCTACGAGCAGTACGTC. Residues: CASSLASGLYEQYV.

The chain uses TRBV7-6 and TRBJ2-5; no clear D. The germline V gene encodes CDR1 SGHVS and CDR2 FNYEAQ. This CDR3 has 14 amino acids. Trimming removed 1 base at V and 5 bases at J, with 11 bases between. CDR3 DNA sequence: TGTGCCAGCAGCTTAGGAATGGGTGTCGAGACCCAGTACTTC. Its protein product is CASSLGMGVETQYF.

The chain has TRBV7-9 and TRBJ2-7; D perhaps matches TRBD1 (5 bases). V was shortened by 5 bases and J by 2 bases, with 10 bases between the two germline ends. The CDR3 runs 13 residues. Germline V gene lookup returns CDR1 SEHNR and CDR2 FQNEAQ (reference sequence). The chain's CDR3 is CASSPPGTYEQYV. In DNA, the CDR3 is TGTGCCAGCAGCCCCCCAGGGACCTACGAGCAGTACGTC.

This sequence joins TRBV13 and TRBJ2-7; 13 bases align to TRBD2. The J segment lost 2 bases and the V segment lost 5 bases, leaving 3 bases of the junction unmatched. The CDR3 is 15 amino acids. Germline CDR1 PRHDT, CDR2 FYEKMQ (reference sequence). Here the CDR3 DNA reads TGTGCCAGCAGCCGACTAGCGGGAGGCCCCTACGAGCAGTACGTC. It codes for CASSRLAGGPYEQYV.

J is TRBJ2-1 and V is TRBV25-1; the D call may be TRBD1 or TRBD2 (5 bases each). Germline CDR1 reads MGHDK; CDR2 reads SYGVNS. V was pared by 7 bases and J by 9 bases, with 16 bases between. There are 13 residues in the CDR3. CDR3 nucleotides: TGTGCCAGCAACTCCCGGGGCAGACTTGAGCAGTTCTTC. It encodes CASNSRGRLEQFF.

There are a few counts of this clonotype. CDR3 DNA: TGTGCCACCAGTTCTCAGGGGGCGACGGGCAATGAGCAGTTCTTC. Its protein is CATSSQGATGNEQFF. J is TRBJ2-1 and V is TRBV24-1; TRBD1 matches at 8 bases. This CDR3 is 15 amino acids long. Germline values: CDR1 KGHDR, CDR2 SFDVKD. V lost 6 bases, J lost 6 bases, and 9 bases stayed unmatched.

The chain is built from TRBV9 and TRBJ1-1; possibly TRBD1 for D (5 bases). Trimming took 4 bases from V and 0 from J, leaving 16 bases between them. CDR3 size: 16 residues. Germline loops: CDR1 SGDLS, CDR2 YYNGEE. CDR3 coding DNA: TGTGCCAGCAGCCCTCGGACAAACCTTGTGAACACTGAAGCTTTCTTT. Translation: CASSPRTNLVNTEAFF. Based on the CDR3 plus reference TRBV9 and TRBJ1-1, the full variable domain is DSGVTQTPKHLITATGQRVTLRCSPRSGDLSVYWYQQSLDQGLQFLIQYYNGEERAKGNILERFSAQQFPDLHSELNLSSLELGDSALYFCASSPRTNLVNTEAFFGQGTRLTVV.

V is TRBV28 and J is TRBJ2-5, with D possibly TRBD2 on 5 matching bases. The CDR3 loop spans 15 amino acids. V gave up 8 bases and J gave up 1 base, with 17 bases separating them. Germline V gives CDR1 MDHEN, CDR2 SYDVKM. CDR3 loop: CASPPGTGSQETQYF. The DNA for the CDR3 is TGTGCCAGCCCCCCAGGAACGGGGAGCCAAGAGACCCAGTACTTC.

V is TRBV27 and J is TRBJ1-2; D is unresolved. The length of the CDR3 is 14 residues. V gave up 2 bases and J gave up 5 bases, with 12 bases separating them. Germline CDR1 MNHEY, CDR2 SMNVEV (reference sequence). CDR3 protein: CASSLGSATYGYTF. CDR3 in DNA: TGTGCCAGCAGTTTAGGGTCGGCCACATATGGCTACACCTTC.

The chain has TRBV19 and TRBJ2-4, with D hard to call. The V end was cut by 7 bases, the J end by 0 bases, with 13 bases between. The CDR3 runs 15 residues. Germline values: CDR1 LNHDA, CDR2 SQIVND (reference sequence). CDR3 protein: CASTDLTLAKNIQYF. CDR3 coding DNA: TGTGCCAGTACGGATCTTACTTTAGCCAAAAACATTCAGTACTTC.

The V call is TRBV9, the J call TRBJ1-1; D gene uncertain. Germline V CDR1 and CDR2: SGDLS, YYNGEE. Deletions cut 3 bases from V and 11 bases from J, with 11 bases between. CDR3 length: 11 amino acids. The chain's CDR3 is CASSGGEGAFF. The DNA of the CDR3 is TGTGCCAGCAGCGGGGGAGAGGGCGCTTTCTTT.